Presented here are 21 T cell receptor beta chains from one specimen sequenced in a study of T cells expressing NK-cell markers. TCRdb reworked the 5' RACE reads into one entry per CDR3 protein, no DNA. Its table records around 140,000 distinct CDR3 sequences. The specimen sequenced was blood T cells: a sorted CD56 or NKG2C T cell subset, CD4+ or CD8+ T cells, or bulk PBMC T cells (not recorded which). These receptors originate from a man between 18 and 35 years old in good health.

This chain joins TRBV19 and TRBJ2-3; the TRBD1 assignment by TCRdb is unverifiable without DNA. Germline assignment: CDR1 LNHDA and CDR2 SQIVND (reference sequence). The CDR3 consists of 15 residues. CDR3: CASTMRQGIADTQYF.

V is TRBV30 and J is TRBJ1-6; there is no DNA to check the TCRdb D call of TRBD1. The CDR3 extends over 17 amino acids. CDR1 GTSNPN and CDR2 SVGIG come from the germline V gene (reference sequence). This CDR3 reads CAWSVRRHRGRRSPLHF.

The chain joins TRBV20-1 to TRBJ2-7; the TRBD1 assignment by TCRdb is unverifiable without DNA. This CDR3 region has 13 residues. Germline lookup yields CDR1 DFQATT and CDR2 SNEGSKA (reference sequence). CDR3 sequence: CSASWTGYYEQYF.

V gene TRBV7-3 combines with J gene TRBJ1-1. CDR1 is SGHTA and CDR2 is FQGTGA in the germline V gene. The CDR3 has 15 amino acids. CDR3 region: CASSLTRELYTEAFF.

V is TRBV7-9 and J is TRBJ1-1; TCRdb selects TRBD1, and the lack of DNA leaves this call unchecked. The germline gives CDR1 SEHNR, CDR2 FQNEAQ (reference sequence). CDR3 length equals 14 residues. The CDR3 here is CASTATGEDTEAFF.

The chain is built from TRBV5-4 and TRBJ1-5. Germline V gene data show CDR1 as SGHNT and CDR2 as YYREEE (reference sequence). The CDR3 contains 16 residues. Here the CDR3 reads CASSILGAELDQPQHF.

The chain has TRBV7-9 and TRBJ2-1; the TCRdb D gene call, TRBD2, has no DNA to confirm it. The CDR3 is 14 amino acids. Germline V gene lookup returns CDR1 SEHNR and CDR2 FQNEAQ (reference sequence). The CDR3 protein is CASSPPARVNEQFF. Full variable domain (missing parts from reference TRBV7-9 and TRBJ2-1): DTGVSQNPRHKITKRGQNVTFRCDPISEHNRLYWYRQTLGQGPEFLTYFQNEAQLEKSRLLSDRFSAERPKGSFSTLEIQRTEQGDSAMYLCASSPPARVNEQFFGPGTRLTVL.

The chain employs TRBV7-9 and TRBJ2-3; the TCRdb call, TRBD2, lacks DNA for checking. CDR1 is SEHNR, CDR2 FQNEAQ, per germline (reference sequence). This CDR3 is built from 16 residues. The CDR3 loop reads CASSFSDYSQADTQYF.

This chain links TRBV2 with TRBJ2-1. Germline values: CDR1 SNHLY, CDR2 FYNNEI. This CDR3 contains 15 residues. CDR3 protein: CASSEAAPSYNEQFF.

V is TRBV9 and J is TRBJ2-7; TCRdb designates TRBD1, a call that cannot be tested without DNA. This CDR3 contains 15 residues. CDR1 SGDLS and CDR2 YYNGEE come from the germline V gene. The CDR3 is CASSAPGTGGSEQYF.

The chain recombines TRBV7-2 with TRBJ2-1. Germline V gene data show CDR1 as SGHTA and CDR2 as FQGNSA. The CDR3 totals 18 residues. CDR3 protein: CASSFPNLPGQGIDEQFF.

The J gene is TRBJ1-4, the V gene TRBV4-1; the TRBD1 assignment by TCRdb is unverifiable without DNA. The CDR3 contains 21 residues. Germline CDR1 and CDR2: MGHRA and YSYEKL. The CDR3 loop is CASSQDWNQDRGSFGNEKLFF.

The chain has TRBV12-3 or TRBV12-4 and TRBJ2-1; TCRdb indicates TRBD1, and absent DNA this call remains unverified. This CDR3 spans 13 amino acids. CDR3 protein: CASSGTRSWEQFF.

The chain's CDR3 is CASSGRSDSVGAHNEQFF. The V gene is TRBV7-8, the J gene TRBJ2-1. The CDR3 runs to 18 residues. CDR1 is SGHVS, CDR2 FQNEAQ, per germline.

This chain uses TRBV25-1 with TRBJ1-4. Germline V CDR1 and CDR2: MGHDK, SYGVNS. CDR3 length: 16 residues. The CDR3 protein is CASSVPDGRLEEKLFF.

This chain uses TRBV7-9 with TRBJ2-2. CDR1 and CDR2 (germline): SEHNR, FQNEAQ (reference sequence). This CDR3 has 13 amino acids. CDR3 region: CASSSSGHGELFF.

The rearrangement links TRBV20-1 to TRBJ2-1; TCRdb proposes TRBD1, but this gene call is untestable without DNA. Per the germline V gene, CDR1 is DFQATT and CDR2 is SNEGSKA (reference sequence). The CDR3 loop spans 15 amino acids. This CDR3 is CSAKQGWSSYNEQFF.

The gene calls are TRBV29-1 and TRBJ2-3; TCRdb gives TRBD1 as the D gene, but with no DNA this cannot be confirmed. The CDR3 is made up of 15 amino acids. Germline CDR1 and CDR2: SQVTM and ANQGSEA. The CDR3 region is CSVEEGAGGLDTQYF.

The CDR3 loop is CSVEEGEGGAGYNEQFF. The chain joins TRBV29-1 to TRBJ2-1; absent DNA, TCRdb's TRBD1 call cannot be checked. Germline CDR1 reads SQVTM; CDR2 reads ANQGSEA. This CDR3 is 17 amino acids long.

The chain couples TRBV29-1 to TRBJ2-3; TCRdb indicates TRBD2, and absent DNA this call remains unverified. The CDR3 has 14 amino acids. The germline CDR1 and CDR2 sequences are SQVTM and ANQGSEA. This chain's CDR3 is CSAGQALSTDTQYF.

The chain joins TRBV28 to TRBJ2-1. Germline V gene data show CDR1 as MDHEN and CDR2 as SYDVKM. The CDR3 extends over 13 amino acids. The CDR3 reads CASSPKTYNEQFF.